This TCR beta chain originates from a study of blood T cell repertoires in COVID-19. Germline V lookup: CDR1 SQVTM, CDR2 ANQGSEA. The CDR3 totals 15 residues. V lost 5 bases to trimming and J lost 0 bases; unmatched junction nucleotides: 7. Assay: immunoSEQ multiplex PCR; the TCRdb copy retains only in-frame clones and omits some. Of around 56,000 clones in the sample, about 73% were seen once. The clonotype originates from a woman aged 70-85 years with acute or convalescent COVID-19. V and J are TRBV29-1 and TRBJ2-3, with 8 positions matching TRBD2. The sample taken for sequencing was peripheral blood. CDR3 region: CSVPKRGTSTDTQYF. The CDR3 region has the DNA TGCAGCGTTCCTAAGCGGGGGACTAGCACAGATACGCAGTATTTT.